This passage covers 9 T cell receptor beta chains from one sample sequenced in a study of shared clonotypes between healthy human individuals. The assay was immunoSEQ multiplex PCR, and TCRdb's table has in-frame clones only and misses some. The sample yields 450,000 to 500,000 clones, roughly 80% seen once. Sequenced: PBMCs. Receptors were obtained from a woman between 40 and 55 years old in good health. Some clones in this sample may be carry-over from other donors' samples.

The chain is built from TRBV27 and TRBJ1-5, with 7 bases aligning to TRBD1. Germline lookup yields CDR1 MNHEY and CDR2 SMNVEV (reference sequence). Trimming removed 6 bases from V and 9 bases from J; junction bases left unmatched: 11. This CDR3 has 14 residues. CDR3 DNA: TGTGCCAGCAGGCAGGATCGGACAGGAGGGCCCCAGCATTTT. It translates to CASRQDRTGGPQHF.

The gene calls are TRBV2 and TRBJ2-1; 10 bases line up with TRBD2. Germline assignment: CDR1 SNHLY and CDR2 FYNNEI. The CDR3 runs 13 residues. The trim removed 8 bases at V and 6 bases at J, leaving 4 bases unmatched. DNA for the CDR3: TGTGCCAGCTGGGGACTAGCGCGCAATGAGCAGTTCTTC. Amino acid sequence: CASWGLARNEQFF.

The chain recombines TRBV19 with TRBJ2-2, with D possibly being TRBD1 or TRBD2 (5 bases each). Germline-derived CDR1 and CDR2 are LNHDA and SQIVND (reference sequence). The CDR3 consists of 15 residues. The V and J ends lost 9 bases and 3 bases respectively, with 17 bases between them. CDR3 sequence (DNA): TGTGCCAGCACACCACCGAGGGGTGACACCGGGGAGCTGTTTTTT. Amino acid sequence: CASTPPRGDTGELFF.

In the case of this clone: Other DNA sequences in this specimen translate into the identical CDR3. V gene TRBV5-4 combines with J gene TRBJ1-1; unclear D gene. The V end was cut by 8 bases, the J end by 3 bases, with 17 bases between. The CDR3 loop spans 14 amino acids. The V gene's germline CDR1 is SGHNT and CDR2 YYREEE (reference sequence). The CDR3 nucleotides are TGTGCCAGTAGCAGTATCGTGGTTGACACTGAAGCTTTCTTT. Its translation is CASSSIVVDTEAFF.

With respect to this clone: Different DNA sequences within this sample yield the same CDR3. The V call is TRBV27, the J call TRBJ1-1; D is perhaps TRBD1 (6 bases). Trimming cost V 2 bases and J 4 bases, with 8 bases left between them. Germline V CDR1 and CDR2: MNHEY, SMNVEV (reference sequence). This CDR3 is built from 13 residues. For the CDR3, the DNA is TGTGCCAGCAGTTTAAGGGGGAGCACTGAAGCTTTCTTT. This translates into CASSLRGSTEAFF.

The chain uses TRBV29-1 and TRBJ1-2; 7 nucleotides match TRBD1. CDR3 length: 13 residues. The V and J ends lost 7 bases and 2 bases, in that order; junction bases with no gene match: 7. The germline CDR1 and CDR2 sequences are SQVTM and ANQGSEA. Here the CDR3 DNA reads TGCAGCGCCCAGGGGGGGCCCAACTATGGCTACACCTTC. This codes for CSAQGGPNYGYTF.

The rearrangement uses TRBV2 and TRBJ1-2, with D possibly being TRBD1 (5 bases). This CDR3 contains 14 residues. CDR1 and CDR2 (germline): SNHLY, FYNNEI. V was shortened by 4 bases and J by 4 bases, with 13 bases between the two germline ends. CDR3 in amino acids: CASSAGTGFYGYTF. The CDR3 bases are TGTGCCAGCAGTGCCGGGACGGGGTTCTATGGCTACACCTTC.

This clone was seen ten or more times. The chain employs TRBV7-6 and TRBJ2-1, with D possibly being TRBD1 or TRBD2 (5 bases each). Germline-derived CDR1 and CDR2 are SGHVS and FNYEAQ. The ends were cut back, 5 bases at V and 5 bases at J, with 13 bases in the middle. The CDR3 length is 14 residues. CDR3 in DNA: TGTGCCAGCAGCGCGTGGGGGAGTGACAATGAGCAGTTCTTC. It specifies CASSAWGSDNEQFF.

Regarding this clone: Only one base separates this from a far larger clonotype, so it likely reflects a read error. The rearrangement links TRBV29-1 to TRBJ2-1, with 10 bases aligning to TRBD2. This CDR3 comprises 20 residues. Germline CDR1 and CDR2: SQVTM and ANQGSEA. The CDR3 is CSVLIPLVAGGTSSYDEQFF. As DNA, the CDR3 is TGCAGCGTCCTAATCCCCCTTGTAGCGGGAGGAACCTCCTCCTACGATGAGCAGTTCTTC.